This T cell receptor (beta chain) was identified during a study of blood T cell repertoires in COVID-19. Overall study context: Specimens from acute and convalescent COVID-19 originated in the United States, Italy and Spain. The cDNA or gDNA used as material had been derived from T cells, B-cell-depleted T cells, or PBMCs.

The germline CDR1 and CDR2 sequences are SGHAT and FQNNGV. The CDR3 spans 14 residues. The germline V and J ends were trimmed by 5 bases and 7 bases, with 17 bases remaining between them. In the original workflow: Amplification with reference gene primers provided the estimates of nucleated cell counts. Profiled with immunoSEQ multiplex PCR; TCRdb holds only in-frame clones, not every one. Clonal size and the V and J genes are those of that table, whereas D and trimming came from the DNA. The sample yields some 300,000 clones, roughly 89% seen once. Recruited during active infection, patients (from Seattle) were subsequently followed longitudinally.

This clonotype was sampled from a woman in her twenties or thirties with COVID-19, enrolled during active disease. The material sequenced was peripheral blood. The chain couples TRBV11-2 to TRBJ1-1; a weak D match, TRBD1 (6 bases). CDR3 loop: CASSPGRGAFEAFF. Here the CDR3 DNA reads TGTGCCAGCAGCCCGGGACGGGGGGCCTTTGAAGCTTTCTTT.